A selection of T cell receptor beta chains follows, all from one sample in a study of cytomegalovirus exposure and HLA in healthy donors. Generated by immunoSEQ multiplex PCR, the TCRdb table keeps only in-frame clones and is missing some. The sample includes some 160,000 clones, 86% seen only once; the top ten take under 2.5%. The sequenced material came from PBMCs. Source of these receptors: a woman younger than 35 in good health and CMV-seronegative. Both conserved end residues are part of each CDR3. The D gene is left open where the match is weak. A clone size is listed for some rows: how often the clone was seen (once, few, many), or a class if it is expanded.

>TRBD2|-|TRBV5-1|TRBJ2-4
TGCGCCAGCAGCTTTAGACTAGCGGGGTCAGCCGGTGCCAAAAACATTCAGTACTTC
CASSFRLAGSAGAKNIQYF
>-|-|TRBV5-4|TRBJ2-5
TGTGCCAGCAGCGCATCCAGTGGGGGCCTCCAAGAGACCCAGTACTTC
CASSASSGGLQETQYF
>-|-|TRBV27|TRBJ2-3
TGTGCCAGCAGTTTAGGGCCGAGCTGGAGCACAGATACGCAGTATTTT
CASSLGPSWSTDTQYF
>-|-|TRBV30|TRBJ2-7
TGTGCCTGGAGTAGAGGGTCGAGCGAGCAGTACTTC
CAWSRGSSEQYF
>TRBD1|-|TRBV6-1|TRBJ1-3
TGTGCCAGCAGTGTGTCGGGACAGGGTGGGAACACCATATATTTT
CASSVSGQGGNTIYF
>TRBD2|-|TRBV30|TRBJ2-7
TGTGCCTGGAGTGTAGGTCTAGCGGGAGGCCACGAGCAGTACTTC
CAWSVGLAGGHEQYF
>-|once|TRBV5-6|TRBJ2-5
TGTGCCAGCAGCTTGACCGGTATCCAAGAGACCCAGTACTTC
CASSLTGIQETQYF
>TRBD1|-|TRBV10-3|TRBJ2-2
TGTGCCATAGGGACAGGGCAGGCCGGGGAGCTGTTTTTT
CAIGTGQAGELFF
>-|-|TRBV25-1|TRBJ2-3
TGTGCCAGCAGTGAATTTTGGTCGGGAAGGGATACAGATACGCAGTATTTT
CASSEFWSGRDTDTQYF
>TRBD2|-|TRBV9|TRBJ2-5
TGTGCCAGCAGCGTAGATGGGACTATCCAAGAGACCCAGTACTTC
CASSVDGTIQETQYF
>-|few|TRBV6-5|TRBJ1-1
TGTGCCAGCAGTTACTCGCGACAATCGTGGAACACTGAAGCTTTCTTT
CASSYSRQSWNTEAFF
>TRBD1|-|TRBV6-4|TRBJ2-6
TGTGCCAGCGGACAGGGGGCGCAAGGGGCCAACGTCCTGACTTTC
CASGQGAQGANVLTF
>-|-|TRBV19|TRBJ1-2
TGTGCCAGCTCACCCACCGGGGGGGATGGCTACACCTTC
CASSPTGGDGYTF
>-|-|TRBV28|TRBJ1-2
TGTGCCAGCAGCGTTAGGGGGGGGGACTATGGCTACACCTTC
CASSVRGGDYGYTF
>-|-|TRBV6-5|TRBJ2-3
TGTGCCAGCACCGAGGGTGCGAGCACAGATACGCAGTATTTT
CASTEGASTDTQYF
>-|few|TRBV10-2|TRBJ1-1
TGCGCCAGCAGGGTACCGGGACACCTGAACACTGAAGCTTTCTTT
CASRVPGHLNTEAFF
>TRBD1|-|TRBV18|TRBJ2-2
TGTGCCAGCTCACCTTTTCAGGGGGCGCACACCGGGGAGCTGTTTTTT
CASSPFQGAHTGELFF
>-|once|TRBV27|TRBJ1-3
TGTGCCAGCAGTTTCGACAACCGCTCTGGAAACACCATATATTTT
CASSFDNRSGNTIYF
>-|-|TRBV28|TRBJ1-4
TGTGCCAGTTCTAGCGTTGAGTTTGGAGAAAAACTGTTTTTT
CASSSVEFGEKLFF
>TRBD1|-|TRBV28|TRBJ2-7
TGTGCCAGCAGTCAACAAGCCGGGACAGGGGGCGTCGAGCAGTACTTC
CASSQQAGTGGVEQYF
>-|once|TRBV4-1|TRBJ2-5
TGCGCCAGCAGCCAAGACTGGAGACAGGAGGAGACCCAGTACTTC
CASSQDWRQEETQYF
>-|-|TRBV27|TRBJ2-4
TGTGCCAGCAGTCCCCGTAAGGGGGCCAAAAACATTCAGTACTTC
CASSPRKGAKNIQYF
>-|-|TRBV5-1|TRBJ2-1
TGCGCCAGCAGCTCTTCCGGGACTTCGACCGACAATGAGCAGTTCTTC
CASSSSGTSTDNEQFF
>-|-|TRBV20-1|TRBJ2-5
TGCAGTGCCGCGCAAGAGACCCAGTACTTC
CSAAQETQYF
>TRBD1|-|TRBV7-3|TRBJ2-3
TGTGCCAGCAGCTCACGGACAGGGTCAGATACGCAGTATTTT
CASSSRTGSDTQYF
>-|-|TRBV28|TRBJ1-4
TGTGCCAGCAGTCCGACGGAGGGTAGTGTAAAACTGTTTTTT
CASSPTEGSVKLFF
>-|-|TRBV4-1|TRBJ1-3
TGCGCCAGCAGCCAAGAGGGACAATCCTCTGGAAACACCATATATTTT
CASSQEGQSSGNTIYF
>-|-|TRBV20-1|TRBJ1-1
TGCAGTGCCAGGAAGAACACTGAAGCTTTCTTT
CSARKNTEAFF
>TRBD2|once|TRBV7-2|TRBJ2-3
TGTGCCAGCAGCTTAGATCTAGCGGCTGATACGCAGTATTTT
CASSLDLAADTQYF
>TRBD2|-|TRBV2|TRBJ2-1
TGTGCCAGCAGTCCGCCTAGCGGCTCCTACAATGAGCAGTTCTTC
CASSPPSGSYNEQFF
>-|-|TRBV7-3|TRBJ2-2
TGTGCCAGCAGCTTAAAGAGCACCGGGGAGCTGTTTTTT
CASSLKSTGELFF
>TRBD1|-|TRBV10-3|TRBJ1-1
TGTGCCATCAGTGAGTCCCTCGACAGGGGCTTTGAAGCTTTCTTT
CAISESLDRGFEAFF
>TRBD2|-|TRBV4-2|TRBJ2-3
TGTGCCAGCAGCCAAGAAAGCCTAGCGGGGGTAGTCACAGATACGCAGTATTTT
CASSQESLAGVVTDTQYF
>TRBD1|-|TRBV7-9|TRBJ1-4
TGTGCCAGCAGCTTAGGCGGGACAGGGAATGAAAAACTGTTTTTT
CASSLGGTGNEKLFF
>-|-|TRBV28|TRBJ2-7
TGTGCCAGCAGCCCCACAGGGACCTACGAGCAGTACTTC
CASSPTGTYEQYF
>-|-|TRBV12-5|TRBJ1-1
TGTGCTAGCGGAGGGGCTAACACTGAAGCTTTCTTT
CASGGANTEAFF
>-|-|TRBV6-6|TRBJ2-1
TGTGCCAGCGGGCGTTTGTGTGGCATGGTCTTC
CASGRLCGMVF
>-|-|TRBV19|TRBJ2-2
TGTGCCAGTAACATGAACACCGGGGAGCTGTTTTTT
CASNMNTGELFF
>-|-|TRBV5-1|TRBJ2-5
TGCGCCAGCAGCTTAACGGGGACACCTGAAGAGACCCAGTACTTC
CASSLTGTPEETQYF
>TRBD2|once|TRBV18|TRBJ2-3
TGTGCCAGCTCACCAGGCCCTCTCGGACTAGCGGGAGAGGCAGATACGCAGTATTTT
CASSPGPLGLAGEADTQYF
>-|-|TRBV28|TRBJ2-5
TGTGCCAGCAGGAGGCGGGCCTTAGAGACCCAGTACTTC
CASRRRALETQYF
>-|-|TRBV7-2|TRBJ1-2
TGTGCCAGCACCCAAAACTATGGCTACACCTTC
CASTQNYGYTF
>TRBD1|-|TRBV5-1|TRBJ2-1
TGCGCCAGCAGCCCTGGACAGGGACCCTACAATGAGCAGTTCTTC
CASSPGQGPYNEQFF
>-|-|TRBV28|TRBJ1-4
TGTGCCAGCAGTCACCCGGACAATAATGAAAAACTGTTTTTT
CASSHPDNNEKLFF
>TRBD1|-|TRBV5-1|TRBJ2-3
TGCGCCAGCAGCAGACCGGAACAGGGGGTGACAGATACGCAGTATTTT
CASSRPEQGVTDTQYF
>-|-|TRBV4-2|TRBJ2-7
TGTGCCAGCAGCCCAACTAGAATCCGCTCCTACGAGCAGTACTTC
CASSPTRIRSYEQYF
>TRBD2|-|TRBV28|TRBJ2-6
TGTGCCAGCAGTTTAAGGGGAGGGCTTGGGGCCAACGTCCTGACTTTC
CASSLRGGLGANVLTF
>TRBD1|-|TRBV19|TRBJ2-7
TGTGCCAGTAGTCCCGGGCGGGACAGGGTGAACGAGCAGTACTTC
CASSPGRDRVNEQYF
>TRBD2|-|TRBV11-2|TRBJ2-1
TGTGCCAGCTCAAAAGAGGGACTAGCGGATAGCTCCTACAATGAGCAGTTCTTC
CASSKEGLADSSYNEQFF
>TRBD1|-|TRBV7-9|TRBJ1-1
TGTGCCAGCAGCTTAGCGGGACAGGGTTTGTTTGAAGCTTTCTTT
CASSLAGQGLFEAFF
>TRBD1|-|TRBV2|TRBJ2-1
TGTGCCAGCAGTGTCGGGACAGGGGGTTTTAATGAGCAGTTCTTC
CASSVGTGGFNEQFF
>-|-|TRBV29-1|TRBJ1-1
TGCAGCGCCGCGGGGATGCTTAACAATGAAGCTTTCTTT
CSAAGMLNNEAFF
>-|-|TRBV11-2|TRBJ2-1
TGTGCCAGCAGCTTAGGGTACTCCCTAGGCCCCTACAATGAGCAGTTCTTC
CASSLGYSLGPYNEQFF
>TRBD1|few|TRBV5-1|TRBJ2-5
TGCGCCAGCAGACAGGGGGAGACCCAGTACTTC
CASRQGETQYF
>TRBD1|-|TRBV7-9|TRBJ2-6
TGTGCCAGCAGCTTAGGGACAGGGCGTGGGGCCAACGTCCTGACTTTC
CASSLGTGRGANVLTF
>-|-|TRBV30|TRBJ2-2
TGTGCCTGGAGTCTATCCGGGGAGCTGTTTTTT
CAWSLSGELFF
>TRBD1|-|TRBV7-9|TRBJ2-1
TGTGCCAGCAGCTTCCAGGGGGATATTAATGAGCAGTTCTTC
CASSFQGDINEQFF